This paragraph covers one T cell receptor (beta chain) sequence. Its matching antigen is unknown. The PCR made use of 60 Vbeta and 13 Jbeta primers. Some clones are missing from TCRdb's copy, which holds only in-frame ones; the method was immunoSEQ multiplex PCR. The sample records approximately 79,000 clones, about 78% being singletons. This record comes from a study of cytomegalovirus exposure and HLA in healthy donors. Regarding the study as a whole: Roughly uniform sequencing depth across donors was assumed, possibly incorrectly. Earlier analysis found most TCR beta V segments productive about 87% or about 30% of the time.

The CDR3 sequence is 15 residues long. The V gene's germline CDR1 is LNHDA and CDR2 SQIVND (reference sequence). Between the trimmed V and J ends, which lost 4 bases and 2 bases, there was a span of 11 bases. The chain joins TRBV19 to TRBJ2-2; D may be TRBD1 (5 bases). The source is a man in his forties in good health and CMV-seronegative. Sequenced: PBMCs. The CDR3 loop reads CASSTRQQNTGELFF. Written as DNA, the CDR3 is TGTGCCAGTAGTACAAGACAGCAAAACACCGGGGAGCTGTTTTTT.